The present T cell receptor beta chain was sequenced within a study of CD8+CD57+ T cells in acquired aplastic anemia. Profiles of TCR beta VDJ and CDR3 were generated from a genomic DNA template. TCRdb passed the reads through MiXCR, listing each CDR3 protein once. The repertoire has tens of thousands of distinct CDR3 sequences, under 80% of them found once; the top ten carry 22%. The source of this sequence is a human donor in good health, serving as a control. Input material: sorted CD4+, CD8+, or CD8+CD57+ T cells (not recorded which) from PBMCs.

CDR3 loop: CSARDVAGVKSEQFF. CDR3 nucleotides: TGCAGTGCTAGAGATGTAGCGGGGGTTAAGAGTGAGCAGTTCTTC. The J gene is TRBJ2-1, the V gene TRBV20-1; 9 positions match TRBD2. The germline V gene encodes CDR1 DFQATT and CDR2 SNEGSKA (reference sequence). The CDR3 loop spans 15 amino acids. J was trimmed by 9 bases and V by 0 bases; bases with no gene match: 9.